The 28 T cell receptor beta chains below all came from one sample that was sequenced in a study of shared clonotypes between healthy human individuals. Profiling relied on immunoSEQ multiplex PCR, and the TCRdb table lists in-frame clones only, not all of them. The table has about 1 million clones, around four fifths seen once. The sample taken for sequencing was memory CD4+ T cells sorted from blood. Subset denoted: CD45RA-negative fraction. These receptors were taken from a man between 18 and 29 years old in good health.

This clone showed up just once. V gene TRBV7-3 combines with J gene TRBJ2-7, with 9 positions matching TRBD1. The CDR3 is 13 residues long. Germline V lookup: CDR1 SGHTA, CDR2 FQGTGA. The J segment lost 12 bases and the V segment lost 5 bases, leaving 11 bases of the junction unmatched. CDR3 nucleotides: TGTGCCAGCAGCGCCTCGGGACAGGGTTCTCTGTACTTC. Amino acid sequence: CASSASGQGSLYF.

The rearrangement links TRBV5-1 to TRBJ1-6; no clear D gene. V lost 0 bases, J lost 6 bases, and 4 bases lay in between. Germline CDR1 reads SGHRS; CDR2 reads YFSETQ. This CDR3 contains 13 residues. The CDR3 coding sequence is TGCGCCAGCAGCTTGGCCGCTAATTCACCCCTCCACTTT. Residues: CASSLAANSPLHF.

The V call is TRBV13, the J call TRBJ2-3; D unclear. Trimming removed 4 bases from V and 2 bases from J, with 7 bases in between. Germline values: CDR1 PRHDT, CDR2 FYEKMQ (reference sequence). This CDR3 region has 13 residues. The chain's CDR3 is CASSSTVTDTQYF. DNA for the CDR3: TGTGCCAGCAGCTCGACCGTCACAGATACGCAGTATTTT.

This clone was seen only a few times. J is TRBJ2-2 and V is TRBV7-2; no clear D. There are 13 residues in the CDR3. Trimming removed 1 base at V and 7 bases at J, with 7 bases between. In germline, CDR1 is SGHTA, CDR2 FQGNSA. CDR3 in DNA: TGTGCCAGCAGCTTAGTGCGTTACGGGGAGCTGTTTTTT. This translates into CASSLVRYGELFF.

The chain uses TRBV7-9 and TRBJ1-4, with a possible D match to TRBD1 (6 bases). The CDR3 totals 15 residues. Germline V gives CDR1 SEHNR, CDR2 FQNEAQ (reference sequence). Trimming took off 5 bases at V and 2 bases at J, with 12 bases between the two ends. The CDR3 DNA follows: TGTGCCAGCAGCCTCACAGGGTTCACTAATGAAAAACTGTTTTTT. This codes for CASSLTGFTNEKLFF.

This rearrangement joins TRBV7-2 to TRBJ1-2; TRBD1 aligns across 11 bases. Trimming removed 4 bases from V and 5 bases from J; junction bases left unmatched: 9. There are 16 residues in the CDR3. In germline, CDR1 is SGHTA, CDR2 FQGNSA. For the CDR3, the DNA is TGTGCCAGCAGCTCGCATCAGGACAGGGGGCTTTATGGCTACACCTTC. Its protein product is CASSSHQDRGLYGYTF.

For this clone: A much larger clone differs from this one at a single base, so this may be a read error. The chain couples TRBV5-5 to TRBJ2-5; D is ambiguous. This CDR3 has 11 amino acids. The V gene lost 2 bases and the J gene lost 4 bases, with 3 bases spanning the gap. The V gene's germline CDR1 is SGHKS and CDR2 YYEKEE (reference sequence). The CDR3 bases are TGTGCCAGCAGCTTCGGAGAGACCCAGTACTTC. This encodes CASSFGETQYF.

This chain links TRBV30 with TRBJ1-3; D remains unclear. The ends were cut back, 4 bases at V and 0 bases at J, with 7 bases in the middle. This CDR3 contains 13 residues. Germline V gene data show CDR1 as GTSNPN and CDR2 as SVGIG (reference sequence). The CDR3 DNA is TGTGCCTGGAACAGTTACTCTGGAAACACCATATATTTT. This codes for CAWNSYSGNTIYF. Based on the CDR3 plus reference TRBV30 and TRBJ1-3, the full variable domain is SQTIHQWPATLVQPVGSPLSLECTVEGTSNPNLYWYRQAAGRGLQLLFYSVGIGQISSEVPQNLSASRPQDRQFILSSKKLLLSDSGFYLCAWNSYSGNTIYFGEGSWLTVV.

V usage is TRBV18 and J usage is TRBJ2-5; 9 bases match TRBD1. The CDR3 has 15 residues. V was pared by 4 bases and J by 3 bases, with 6 bases of the junction left unmatched. Germline CDR1 is KGHSH and CDR2 is LQKENI. The CDR3 nucleotides read TGTGCCAGCTCACAAATCCGGACAGGGGAAGAGACCCAGTACTTC. Encoded protein: CASSQIRTGEETQYF.

The genes are TRBV2 and TRBJ1-4, with 8 bases aligning to TRBD1. Per the germline V gene, CDR1 is SNHLY and CDR2 is FYNNEI. The CDR3 contains 15 residues. V was pared by 6 bases and J by 8 bases, with 11 bases of the junction left unmatched. CDR3 nucleotides: TGTGCCAGCAGCCTCGCGACAGGGGAGAAGGAAAAACTGTTTTTT. Translation: CASSLATGEKEKLFF.

This clone was detected only a few times. V usage is TRBV2 and J usage is TRBJ1-4; 8 nucleotides align to TRBD1. Germline CDR1 reads SNHLY; CDR2 reads FYNNEI. With 11 bases clipped from V and 7 bases from J, the junction kept 12 bases outside the gene matches. The CDR3 sequence is 14 residues long. CDR3 residues: CASSDRELSEKLFF. CDR3 nucleotide sequence: TGTGCCTCCTCGGACAGGGAGTTAAGTGAAAAACTGTTTTTT.

The V gene is TRBV6-1, the J gene TRBJ2-1; D ambiguous. The CDR3 has 15 residues. Germline V gives CDR1 MNHNS, CDR2 SASEGT. Between the trimmed V and J ends, which lost 2 bases and 1 base, there was a span of 9 bases. The CDR3 nucleotides read TGTGCCAGCAGTGAATTCACCGGGTCCTACAATGAGCAGTTCTTC. Encoded protein: CASSEFTGSYNEQFF.

This chain uses TRBV2 with TRBJ2-7; D gene uncertain. CDR1 is SNHLY and CDR2 is FYNNEI in the germline V gene. Trimming shortened V by 6 bases and J by 6 bases, and 9 bases separated the two germline ends. The CDR3 loop spans 11 amino acids. Written as DNA, the CDR3 is TGTGCCAGCAGCCCCTCTTTCGAGCAGTACTTC. It is translated as CASSPSFEQYF.

CDR3 region: CGGGPNNEQFF. The CDR3 bases are TGCGGGGGGGGTCCTAACAATGAGCAGTTCTTC. This chain joins TRBV20-1 and TRBJ2-1, with 7 nucleotides matching TRBD2. Germline V gene lookup returns CDR1 DFQATT and CDR2 SNEGSKA (reference sequence). The CDR3 spans 11 residues.

The sample holds a few counts of this clone. This chain connects TRBV11-2 to TRBJ1-2; the D is unclear. The CDR3 is made up of 12 amino acids. Trimming pared 3 bases from V and 7 bases from J, leaving 9 bases between. Germline V CDR1 and CDR2: SGHAT, FQNNGV. The CDR3 nucleotides read TGTGCCAGCAGCTTCTCGTCGGGTGGCTACACCTTC. This encodes CASSFSSGGYTF.

The V and J genes are TRBV5-1 and TRBJ2-3, with D perhaps matching TRBD1 (6 bases). The CDR3 totals 18 residues. The germline V gene encodes CDR1 SGHRS and CDR2 YFSETQ. Trimming removed 0 bases from V and 2 bases from J, with 19 bases in between. CDR3 in amino acids: CASSLGKGQGSVTDTQYF. CDR3 nucleotide sequence: TGCGCCAGCAGCTTGGGGAAGGGGCAGGGGAGCGTCACAGATACGCAGTATTTT. The full variable domain, completed using reference TRBV5-1 and TRBJ2-3, is KAGVTQTPRYLIKTRGQQVTLSCSPISGHRSVSWYQQTPGQGLQFLFEYFSETQRNKGNFPGRFSGRQFSNSRSEMNVSTLELGDSALYLCASSLGKGQGSVTDTQYFGPGTRLTVL.

This rearrangement joins TRBV18 to TRBJ2-1; 7 bases are shared with TRBD1. V shed 4 bases, J shed 5 bases, and the junction held 2 bases outside the gene matches. Germline V gene data show CDR1 as KGHSH and CDR2 as LQKENI. The CDR3 loop spans 13 amino acids. The CDR3 here is CASSLQGNNEQFF. CDR3 nucleotides: TGTGCCAGCTCACTACAGGGGAACAATGAGCAGTTCTTC. The full variable domain, in which reference TRBV18 and TRBJ2-1 provide the parts outside the CDR3, is NAGVMQNPRHLVRRRGQEARLRCSPMKGHSHVYWYRQLPEEGLKFMVYLQKENIIDESGMPKERFSAEFPKEGPSILRIQQVVRGDSAAYFCASSLQGNNEQFFGPGTRLTVL.

The V and J genes are TRBV30 and TRBJ2-2; 8 nucleotides match TRBD2. This CDR3 has 13 amino acids. With V trimmed by 0 bases and J by 7 bases, 1 base remained unmatched. Germline V CDR1 and CDR2: GTSNPN, SVGIG (reference sequence). This CDR3 is CAWSVLAGGELFF. The CDR3 bases are TGTGCCTGGAGTGTGCTAGCGGGCGGGGAGCTGTTTTTT.

The chain links TRBV28 to TRBJ2-3; TRBD1 or TRBD2 may be the D gene (5 bases each). CDR3 length: 16 amino acids. CDR1 and CDR2 (germline): MDHEN, SYDVKM. V was cut by 4 bases and J by 3 bases, with 17 bases left in between. CDR3 sequence (DNA): TGTGCCAGCAGTTCCCTCGCCGGGACGAAAACAGATACGCAGTATTTT. Residues: CASSSLAGTKTDTQYF. The full variable domain, rest sourced from reference TRBV28 and TRBJ2-3, is DVKVTQSSRYLVKRTGEKVFLECVQDMDHENMFWYRQDPGLGLRLIYFSYDVKMKEKGDIPEGYSVSREKKERFSLILESASTNQTSMYLCASSSLAGTKTDTQYFGPGTRLTVL.

The chain joins TRBV5-6 to TRBJ1-5; TRBD1 is a possible D gene (6 bases). This CDR3 spans 16 amino acids. V was clipped by 4 bases and J by 6 bases, with 20 bases between them. CDR1 is SGHDT, CDR2 YYEEEE, per germline. The DNA for the CDR3 is TGTGCCAGCAGCACCCCCCGGGCAGGGGCTAGTCAGCCCCAGCATTTT. It codes for CASSTPRAGASQPQHF.

Worth noting for this clone: The sample holds other DNA sequences that translate to the same CDR3. The J gene is TRBJ2-7, the V gene TRBV2; TRBD1 agrees at 9 bases. The V and J ends lost 6 bases and 7 bases, in that order; junction bases with no gene match: 7. The CDR3 spans 13 residues. Germline CDR1 reads SNHLY; CDR2 reads FYNNEI. For the CDR3, the DNA is TGTGCCAGCAGCGTACAGGGGGCCGGGGAGCAGTACTTC. It codes for CASSVQGAGEQYF.

V is TRBV7-9 and J is TRBJ2-7; possible D gene TRBD1, 5 bases. Trimming removed 4 bases from V and 4 bases from J, with 17 bases in between. This CDR3 is 15 amino acids long. Germline CDR1 is SEHNR and CDR2 is FQNEAQ (reference sequence). Here the CDR3 reads CASSSSRQPPYEQYF. For the CDR3, the DNA is TGTGCCAGCAGCTCCAGCCGACAGCCTCCGTACGAGCAGTACTTC.

This clone is a singleton in its sample. V and J are TRBV5-1 and TRBJ2-3, with 7 nucleotides matching TRBD2. From germline, CDR1 is SGHRS and CDR2 YFSETQ. The CDR3 contains 16 residues. J lost 3 bases, V lost 4 bases, and 11 bases had no gene match. This CDR3 is CASSPRVYSGTDTQYF. The CDR3 DNA follows: TGCGCCAGCAGCCCGAGGGTCTATAGCGGGACAGATACGCAGTATTTT.

V gene TRBV5-1 combines with J gene TRBJ2-4; D possibly corresponds to TRBD1 (6 bases). Germline V lookup: CDR1 SGHRS, CDR2 YFSETQ. The germline V and J ends were trimmed by 8 bases and 0 bases, with 12 bases remaining between them. The CDR3 length is 14 residues. CDR3 residues: CASSTGLAKNIQYF. CDR3 DNA sequence: TGCGCCAGTTCTACAGGGCTAGCCAAAAACATTCAGTACTTC.

The CDR3 bases are TGCGCCAGCAGCTGGGGGACAGGGACCCTTAATTCACCCCTCCACTTT. Protein product: CASSWGTGTLNSPLHF. The rearrangement uses TRBV5-1 and TRBJ1-6; 9 bases are a match to TRBD1. Trimming took 3 bases from V and 6 from J; bases not matched to a gene: 7. Germline lookup yields CDR1 SGHRS and CDR2 YFSETQ. CDR3 size: 16 residues.

The chain employs TRBV4-2 and TRBJ1-5; 9 bases agree with TRBD1. From germline, CDR1 is LGHNA and CDR2 YNFKEQ. J gave up 6 bases and V 3 bases, and 9 bases lay outside the gene matches. The CDR3 contains 16 residues. CDR3 loop: CASSHSGQGRGQPQHF. The CDR3 DNA sequence: TGTGCCAGCAGCCACTCCGGACAGGGGCGCGGTCAGCCCCAGCATTTT.

V is TRBV5-4 and J is TRBJ1-1; possible D gene TRBD1, 6 bases. This CDR3 comprises 14 residues. Per germline, CDR1 SGHNT and CDR2 YYREEE (reference sequence). Trimming took 4 bases from V and 7 from J, leaving 17 bases between them. CDR3 region: CASSPPDRPVEAFF. The CDR3 DNA follows: TGTGCCAGCAGCCCTCCAGACAGGCCCGTTGAAGCTTTCTTT.

The chain couples TRBV7-6 to TRBJ2-7, with 9 bases identical to TRBD2. Trimming took 4 bases from V and 2 from J; bases not matched to a gene: 6. Germline V gene lookup returns CDR1 SGHVS and CDR2 FNYEAQ. The CDR3 extends over 15 amino acids. CDR3 nucleotide sequence: TGTGCCAGCAGCTCCGGACTAGCGAATACCTACGAGCAGTACTTC. Translated, it gives CASSSGLANTYEQYF.